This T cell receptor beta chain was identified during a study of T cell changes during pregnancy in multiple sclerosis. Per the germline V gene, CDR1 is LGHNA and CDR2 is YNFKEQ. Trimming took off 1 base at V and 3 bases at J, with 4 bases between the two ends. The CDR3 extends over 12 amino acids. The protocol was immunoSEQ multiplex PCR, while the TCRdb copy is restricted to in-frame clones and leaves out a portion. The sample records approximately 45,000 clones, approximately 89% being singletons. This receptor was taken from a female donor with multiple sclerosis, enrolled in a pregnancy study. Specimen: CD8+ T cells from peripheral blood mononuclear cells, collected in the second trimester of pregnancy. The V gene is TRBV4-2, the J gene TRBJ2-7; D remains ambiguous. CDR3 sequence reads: CASSQGGYEQYF. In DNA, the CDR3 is TGTGCCAGCAGCCAAGGCGGCTACGAGCAGTACTTC.